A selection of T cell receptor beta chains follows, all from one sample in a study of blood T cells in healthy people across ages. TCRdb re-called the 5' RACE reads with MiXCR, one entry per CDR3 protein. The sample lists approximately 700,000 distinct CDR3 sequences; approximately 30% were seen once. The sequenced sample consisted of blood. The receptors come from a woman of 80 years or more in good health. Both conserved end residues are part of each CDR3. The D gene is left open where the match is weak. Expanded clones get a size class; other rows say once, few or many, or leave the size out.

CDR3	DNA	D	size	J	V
CSAETSGGGPDTQYF	TGCAGTGCTGAAACAAGCGGGGGGGGCCCAGATACGCAGTATTTT	TRBD2	many	TRBJ2-3	TRBV20-1
CATTLSGANYGYTF	TGTGCCACCACCCTTTCCGGGGCCAACTATGGCTACACCTTC	NA	many	TRBJ1-2	TRBV24-1
CSVSTKSSYNEQFF	TGCAGCGTTTCAACAAAAAGCTCCTACAATGAGCAGTTCTTC	NA	many	TRBJ2-1	TRBV29-1
CAWFRGGEQYF	TGTGCCTGGTTCAGGGGAGGGGAGCAGTACTTC	NA	many	TRBJ2-7	TRBV30
CSAYGQGDTEAFF	TGCAGTGCCTACGGACAGGGGGACACTGAAGCTTTCTTT	TRBD1	few	TRBJ1-1	TRBV20-1
CASSNNWNYGYTF	TGCGCCAGCAGCAATAATTGGAACTATGGCTACACCTTC	NA	NA	TRBJ1-2	TRBV5-1
CASSVGPYQETQYF	TGTGCCAGCAGCGTCGGACCATATCAAGAGACCCAGTACTTC	NA	NA	TRBJ2-5	TRBV6-1
CASSSSVTDTQYF	TGTGCCAGCAGTAGCAGCGTCACAGATACGCAGTATTTT	NA	NA	TRBJ2-3	TRBV7-2
CASSLEFGNKLNYGYTF	TGTGCCAGCAGCCTAGAGTTTGGAAACAAGCTGAACTATGGCTACACCTTC	NA	many	TRBJ1-2	TRBV7-2
CSVGLTGSGANVLTF	TGCAGCGTGGGCCTGACAGGGTCTGGGGCCAACGTCCTGACTTTC	TRBD1	NA	TRBJ2-6	TRBV29-1
CATSRGDKPNYGYTF	TGTGCCACCAGCAGAGGGGACAAACCCAACTATGGCTACACCTTC	NA	many	TRBJ1-2	TRBV15
CSVDPLTGSVDF	TGCAGCGTTGATCCCCTGACAGGGTCCGTGGACTTC	TRBD1	NA	TRBJ2-5	TRBV29-1
CASSVGVSQETQYF	TGTGCCAGCAGCGTAGGGGTTTCCCAAGAGACCCAGTACTTC	NA	many	TRBJ2-5	TRBV9
CAWSVGTGGTWEEKLFF	TGTGCCTGGAGTGTAGGGACAGGGGGCACCTGGGAGGAAAAACTGTTTTTT	TRBD1	NA	TRBJ1-4	TRBV30
CSARGDRSTYEQYF	TGCAGTGCTAGAGGGGACAGAAGTACTTACGAGCAGTACTTC	TRBD1	few	TRBJ2-7	TRBV20-1
CASSGDSVVQQYF	TGTGCCAGCAGCGGGGACAGCGTGGTGCAGCAGTACTTC	TRBD1	NA	TRBJ2-7	TRBV7-9
CASSSGAFGGEQFF	TGTGCCAGCAGCTCTGGGGCCTTCGGCGGTGAGCAGTTCTTC	NA	many	TRBJ2-1	TRBV7-3
CSVAGTAYEQYF	TGCAGCGTTGCGGGGACAGCCTACGAGCAGTACTTC	TRBD1	many	TRBJ2-7	TRBV29-1
CSVAAGGMNTEAFF	TGCAGCGTTGCGGCAGGGGGAATGAACACTGAAGCTTTCTTT	TRBD1	many	TRBJ1-1	TRBV29-1
CASSLRTGPGANVLTF	TGTGCCAGCAGTTTACGGACAGGGCCAGGGGCCAACGTCCTGACTTTC	TRBD1	many	TRBJ2-6	TRBV12-3/TRBV12-4
CSATGGGAGNTEAFF	TGCAGTGCTACTGGGGGAGGGGCCGGGAACACTGAAGCTTTCTTT	NA	many	TRBJ1-1	TRBV20-1
CASSRVRQGLNGFGYTF	TGTGCCAGCAGCCGAGTTCGACAGGGCCTGAATGGGTTTGGCTACACCTTC	TRBD1	few	TRBJ1-2	TRBV4-2
CASSLESGDSNQPQHF	TGCGCCAGCAGCTTGGAGTCAGGGGATAGCAATCAGCCCCAGCATTTT	NA	many	TRBJ1-5	TRBV5-1
CSARRQTGGDQETQYF	TGCAGTGCTAGACGACAGACAGGGGGGGACCAAGAGACCCAGTACTTC	TRBD1	NA	TRBJ2-5	TRBV20-1
CASSGTYGAFF	TGTGCCAGCAGCGGGACATATGGAGCTTTCTTT	NA	NA	TRBJ1-1	TRBV3-1
CSARLRGHGYTF	TGCAGTGCTAGGCTCCGGGGACATGGCTACACCTTC	NA	NA	TRBJ1-2	TRBV20-1
CASSGSLAGATNEQFF	TGTGCCAGCAGCGGTTCTCTAGCGGGGGCCACCAATGAGCAGTTCTTC	TRBD2	many	TRBJ2-1	TRBV9
CASSPRGVRSETQYF	TGCGCCAGCAGCCCGCGTGGGGTCAGGTCGGAGACCCAGTACTTC	NA	many	TRBJ2-5	TRBV5-1
CSAPTGYYGYTF	TGCAGTGCTCCGACAGGGTACTATGGCTACACCTTC	TRBD1	NA	TRBJ1-2	TRBV20-1
CASSSLRTRQPQHF	TGTGCCAGCAGCTCCCTTCGGACTCGACAGCCCCAGCATTTT	NA	NA	TRBJ1-5	TRBV7-9
CASSADRRNYGYTF	TGTGCCAGCAGCGCGGACAGAAGAAACTATGGCTACACCTTC	NA	many	TRBJ1-2	TRBV5-6
CASSYREGTEAFF	TGTGCCAGCAGTTACAGGGAAGGCACTGAAGCTTTCTTT	NA	many	TRBJ1-1	TRBV7-8